Presented here are 14 T cell receptor beta chains from one specimen sequenced in a study of regulatory T cells in long-lasting Graves disease. Sample time point: newly diagnosed GD, antithyroid drugs for less than 3 months. PBMC-extracted RNA yielded the TCR library. Investigators prepared the TCR beta libraries by applying iRepertoire HTBI primers and Arm-PCR of CDR3 regions. TCRdb re-analysed the multiplex PCR reads in MiXCR, keeping a single row per CDR3 protein. Of some 410,000 distinct CDR3 sequences in the sample, 16% were seen once. The same sample was also used in a study of T cells in Graves' hyperthyroidism and ophthalmopathy.

This specimen was peripheral blood mononuclear cells (PBMCs), taken at new diagnosis, from a patient treated with antithyroid drugs. All receptors derive from a woman under 40 with Graves disease.

This clonotype was found many times. V and J are TRBV6-2 or TRBV6-3 and TRBJ2-1; 8 bases match TRBD2. V was clipped by 7 bases and J by 7 bases; unmatched bases: 9. Germline-derived CDR1 and CDR2 are MNHEY and SVGEGT. This CDR3 is built from 14 residues. Here the CDR3 reads CASTKRGPRNEQFF. CDR3 coding DNA: TGTGCCAGCACCAAGCGGGGGCCGCGAAATGAGCAGTTCTTC.

A few counts support this clonotype. This chain joins TRBV29-1 and TRBJ2-6; D not resolved. With 0 bases removed from V and 2 bases from J, the gap between germline ends came to 8 bases. Germline CDR1 and CDR2: SQVTM and ANQGSEA. The CDR3 runs 15 residues. CDR3: CSVEDKEAGANVLTF. The DNA of the CDR3 is TGCAGCGTTGAAGATAAGGAAGCTGGGGCCAACGTCCTGACTTTC.

A word on this clonotype: A read error may be the cause here, since a much bigger clone is one base away. The CDR3 is CSALTHSGTYDEQFF. CDR3 sequence (DNA): TGCAGTGCTCTAACCCATAGCGGGACTTACGATGAGCAGTTCTTC. The chain couples TRBV20-1 to TRBJ2-5, with 8 bases aligning to TRBD2. The DNA matches TRBJ2-1 better at its end, which makes the J call doubtful. CDR1 and CDR2 (germline): DFQATT, SNEGSKA (reference sequence). The CDR3 spans 15 residues.

This clonotype was seen many times. The chain carries TRBV27 and TRBJ2-1; 10 nucleotides match TRBD2. The trim removed 0 bases at V and 8 bases at J, leaving 7 bases unmatched. This CDR3 spans 16 amino acids. Germline CDR1 and CDR2: MNHEY and SMNVEV (reference sequence). The CDR3 spells CASSLSLLAGDYEQFF. CDR3 nucleotides: TGTGCCAGCAGTTTATCGCTGCTAGCGGGAGACTATGAGCAGTTCTTC.

This clonotype was counted ten times or more. The CDR3 nucleotides read TGTGCCAGCAGCTACCCAGGGGCGGGGAACACAGATACGCAGTATTTT. It translates to CASSYPGAGNTDTQYF. V gene TRBV7-9 combines with J gene TRBJ2-3; D is possibly TRBD1 or TRBD2 (6 bases each). This CDR3 has 16 amino acids. Looked up from germline, CDR1 is SEHNR and CDR2 is FQNEAQ (reference sequence). V shed 4 bases and J shed 2 bases, with 16 bases lying between them.

This chain connects TRBV19 to TRBJ2-3; 9 positions match TRBD1. Germline CDR1 LNHDA, CDR2 SQIVND (reference sequence). V shed 6 bases, J shed 14 bases, and the junction held 9 bases outside the gene matches. This CDR3 is built from 12 residues. The CDR3 nucleotides read TGTGCCAGTAGCAGCCCGGGACAGGGCCCGTATTTT. Translating it yields CASSSPGQGPYF.

This clonotype was detected a few times. The genes are TRBV12-3 or TRBV12-4 and TRBJ1-2; D is ambiguous. V lost 4 bases and J 0 bases, leaving 15 bases between the germline ends. This CDR3 spans 16 amino acids. CDR3 DNA sequence: TGTGCCAGCAGTTCAAAGTTCGGAGGGACTAACTATGGCTACACCTTC. Protein product: CASSSKFGGTNYGYTF.

V and J are TRBV14 and TRBJ2-7, with 12 nucleotides matching TRBD2. CDR3 length equals 18 residues. Germline CDR1 reads SGHDN; CDR2 reads FVKESK. J gave up 2 bases and V 0 bases, and 8 bases lay outside the gene matches. The CDR3 spells CASSQEATSGSLPYEQYF. The CDR3 nucleotides are TGTGCCAGCAGCCAAGAGGCGACTAGCGGGAGTTTACCCTACGAGCAGTACTTC.

The V call is TRBV4-1, the J call TRBJ1-2, with 9 bases identical to TRBD1. The V gene end was trimmed by 2 bases and the J gene end by 2 bases; junction bases not matched to a gene: 3. CDR1 is MGHRA and CDR2 is YSYEKL in the germline V gene. CDR3 length: 15 residues. The CDR3 region has the DNA TGCGCCAGCAGCCAACAAGACAGGGGGAACTATGGCTACACCTTC. Translation: CASSQQDRGNYGYTF.

The chain carries TRBV27 and TRBJ2-1, with 9 nucleotides matching TRBD2. This CDR3 is built from 13 residues. V trimming: 8 bases; J trimming: 6 bases; junction bases outside the gene matches: 5. CDR1 is MNHEY and CDR2 is SMNVEV in the germline V gene (reference sequence). CDR3 in amino acids: CASAGGGPNEQFF. The CDR3 DNA sequence: TGTGCCAGCGCGGGGGGGGGGCCCAATGAGCAGTTCTTC.

The table lists this clonotype with a few counts. The chain carries TRBV19 and TRBJ2-6; D gene ambiguous. V was shortened by 9 bases and J by 2 bases, with 11 bases between the two germline ends. This CDR3 comprises 14 residues. From germline, CDR1 is LNHDA and CDR2 SQIVND (reference sequence). CDR3 nucleotide sequence: TGTGCCAGCGAGATGAACGCTGGGGCCAACGTCCTGACTTTC. This codes for CASEMNAGANVLTF.

This clonotype has at least ten counts. This chain links TRBV7-2 with TRBJ2-1; D remains ambiguous. This CDR3 has 12 amino acids. Trimming pared 3 bases from V and 12 bases from J, leaving 12 bases between. The germline V gene has CDR1 SGHTA and CDR2 FQGNSA. CDR3 coding DNA: TGTGCCAGCAGCTTTTTATCCTTTTCGCAGTTCTTC. This gives the protein CASSFLSFSQFF.

This clonotype was observed many times. V usage is TRBV10-3 and J usage is TRBJ1-2; 12 bases fit TRBD1. CDR1 ENHRY and CDR2 SYGVKD come from the germline V gene. J was trimmed by 1 base and V by 4 bases; bases with no gene match: 13. The CDR3 totals 19 residues. The CDR3 DNA is TGTGCCATCAGTGGGGCATCCGGGACAGGGGGCGCCGGTAACTATGGCTACACCTTC. It specifies CAISGASGTGGAGNYGYTF.

In its sample, this clonotype was seen many times. This rearrangement joins TRBV11-3 to TRBJ1-1; perhaps TRBD1 as D (5 bases). The germline CDR1 and CDR2 sequences are SGHNT and YENEEA. V was pared by 5 bases and J by 1 base, with 11 bases between. This CDR3 is built from 14 residues. CDR3 residues: CASSQGRKNTEAFF. DNA of the CDR3: TGTGCCAGCAGCCAGGGACGGAAGAACACTGAAGCTTTCTTT.